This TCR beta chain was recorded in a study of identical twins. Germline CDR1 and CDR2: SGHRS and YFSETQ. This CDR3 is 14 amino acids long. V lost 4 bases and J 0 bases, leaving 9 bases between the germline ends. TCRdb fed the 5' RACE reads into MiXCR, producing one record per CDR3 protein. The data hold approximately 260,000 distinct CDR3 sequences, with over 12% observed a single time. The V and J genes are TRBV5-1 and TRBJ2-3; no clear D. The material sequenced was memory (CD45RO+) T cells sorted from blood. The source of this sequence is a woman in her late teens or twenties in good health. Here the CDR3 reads CASSDAASTDTQYF. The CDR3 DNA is TGCGCCAGCAGCGACGCAGCAAGCACAGATACGCAGTATTTT.